This T cell receptor beta chain is from a study of T cell clonality in common variable immunodeficiency (dated by TCRdb to the mid-2010s). What the authors observed across the whole study: Fewer TCRbeta clones were shared among CVID subjects than among healthy controls (p < 0.0001). It was noted by the authors that sequencing of the repertoires of T cell subpopulations would be needed to clarify the cause of the increased clonality in CVID. Differences among patients in the CVID cohort limited the correlations between repertoire features and clinical complications. Increased TCRbeta clonality was found in CVID subjects compared with healthy controls (t-test p = 0.018), with the increase being most characteristic of about a third of subjects. CVID TCRbeta sequences were reported to have fewer deletions and N-nucleotide insertions and to lack highly modified clones with 13 or more V deletions. Even though DNA input was the same, control samples had an average of about 90,000 unique sequences each, compared with roughly 34,000 in CVID samples.

Diagnosis of CVID followed standard criteria, namely serum IgG, IgA and/or IgM below the normal range together with specific antibody deficiency. There were around 46 subjects in the CVID group (around 15 female and around 30 male), ranging in age from 9 to 64 years, with a mean age of 40. Most CVID patients and most healthy controls were of Caucasian heritage. At the time of study participation, every CVID subject had been on replacement immunoglobulin therapy for one year or longer. When blood was collected, none of the CVID subjects were ill or on immunomodulatory or immunosuppressive medication. Heparinized peripheral whole blood samples of about 4.5 to 9 ml were collected from each donor. Genomic DNA from adults with common variable immune deficiency (CVID) and from healthy adult controls was the source for sequencing TCRbeta CDR3 repertoires. Diluted blood was density-centrifuged over Hypaque 1077 or Ficoll-Paque to isolate peripheral blood mononuclear cells. Genomic DNA was obtained from unsorted mononuclear cells through either Qiagen column purification or a centrifugation-based method.

For this clone: Its antigen remains unidentified. The read comes to an end 3 residues before the CDR3 does, leaving the germline J gene to fill in the end.

CDR1 and CDR2 are read off the germline V gene as KGHSH and LQKENI. Its CDR3 holds 15 amino acids, cysteine through phenylalanine. Part of the CDR3 DNA is given, 36 bases translated from base 1. Ends trimmed: V by 2 bases, J by 8 bases; bases unmatched to a gene: 6. For sequencing, equivalent amounts of genomic DNA were input from CVID and control samples. For every sample, a 60 bp segment covering the rearranged TCRbeta CDR3 region was amplified and then sequenced. The immunoSEQ assay, a bias-corrected multiplex PCR combined with high-throughput sequencing, was used for TCRbeta amplification. Regarding the original processing steps: Every unique nucleotide sequence was considered a clone and was annotated with V, D and J genes, copy number and frequency. Sequences were labeled productive if in frame, and non-productive if out of frame or containing stop codons. As previously described, clonality was computed from Shannon's entropy. The predicted amino acid sequences of productive clones were used to derive the mean CDR3 Kyte-Doolittle hydropathy. The R hclust function was used to hierarchically cluster scaled V gene usage with Manhattan distance and complete linkage. Clone sharing by CDR3 amino acid sequence was assessed by resampling 12 repertoires per group over 100 rounds. Repertoires were searched for approximately 70 published EBV-specific and approximately 240 published CMV-specific TCRbeta sequences. A couple of CVID samples that yielded fewer than 10,000 sequences were excluded from the analysis, so roughly 42 CVID repertoires were retained. Here the immuneACCESS table is served through TCRdb, limited to in-frame sequences with V and J called. Missing clones are a known gap in these copies; in checked studies unresolved V genes cover under half, and the rest lacks a known reason. For V, J and clone size, that table is used; D and trimming come from the DNA. For this sample, around 33,000 clones appear and none is a singleton. The ten largest clonotypes hold about 27% of the sample.

The receptor's source is a human donor with common variable immunodeficiency. The rearrangement combines TRBV18 with TRBJ1-6; TRBD1 matches 7 bases in the middle. Sequenced: peripheral blood mononuclear cells. CDR3 DNA (partial): TGTGCCAGCTCACCATGGGACAGACAGTATTCACCC. This sequence encodes CASSPWDRQYSP. The full CDR3 protein reads CASSPWDRQYSPLHF.